This TCR beta chain was recorded in a study of CXCR3-negative and CXCR3-positive naive CD8 T cells. Whole-study results and caveats: In CXCR3-positive naive cells, the TRB CDR3s were more hydrophobic than in CXCR3-negative naive cells.

CDR1 and CDR2 (germline): MGHRA, YSYEKL. The CDR3 runs 15 residues. UMI-labeled TRB cDNA libraries were prepared by 5' RACE. Reprocessing the 5' RACE reads, TCRdb reports a single entry for every CDR3 protein and omits DNA. The sample includes 130,000 to 150,000 distinct CDR3 sequences. Regarding this clonotype: The antigen is unknown.

The sequenced sample was naive CXCR3+ CD8+ T cells from blood. Subset: CD45RO-CCR7+CD27+CD95- naive CD8+ T cells expressing CXCR3 (TNR3+). The clonotype originates from a human donor in good health. Some clones in this sample may be carry-over from other donors' samples. This chain links TRBV4-1 with TRBJ2-5. CDR3 sequence: CASSQDGSEQETQYF.